These 14 T cell receptor beta chains were sequenced from one sample in a study of cytomegalovirus exposure and HLA in healthy donors. PCR primers comprised 60 Vbeta and 13 Jbeta primers. Assay: immunoSEQ multiplex PCR; the TCRdb copy retains only in-frame clones and omits some. Of under 150,000 clones in the sample, around 77% are singletons; the top ten hold under 5.5%. The material sequenced was PBMCs. The receptors originated from a woman in her fifties or sixties in good health and CMV-seronegative.

The chain is built from TRBV5-4 and TRBJ2-6; D is possibly TRBD2 (5 bases). The V gene lost 2 bases and the J gene lost 1 base, with 7 bases spanning the gap. Per germline, CDR1 SGHNT and CDR2 YYREEE (reference sequence). The CDR3 runs to 15 residues. The CDR3 sequence: CASSFSGSGANVLTF. The CDR3 DNA reads as TGTGCCAGCAGCTTCTCGGGATCTGGGGCCAACGTCCTGACTTTC.

The rearrangement links TRBV4-1 to TRBJ1-1; no clear D gene. CDR1 MGHRA and CDR2 YSYEKL come from the germline V gene. Trimming removed 2 bases from V and 0 bases from J, with 7 bases in between. This CDR3 region has 14 residues. In DNA form, the CDR3 reads TGCGCCAGCAGCCAATTCGGGGTGAACACTGAAGCTTTCTTT. The encoded protein is CASSQFGVNTEAFF.

The chain links TRBV5-1 to TRBJ2-3; 9 bases agree with TRBD1. Germline CDR1 reads SGHRS; CDR2 reads YFSETQ. The CDR3 extends over 16 amino acids. Trimming at V came to 0 bases and at J to 0 bases, leaving 2 bases not matched to a gene. CDR3 residues: CASSLVQGASTDTQYF. The CDR3 DNA follows: TGCGCCAGCAGCTTGGTACAGGGGGCTAGCACAGATACGCAGTATTTT.

The V call is TRBV25-1, the J call TRBJ1-1; D may be TRBD1 (6 bases). V was cut by 2 bases and J by 5 bases, with 12 bases left in between. This CDR3 is 14 amino acids long. Looked up from germline, CDR1 is MGHDK and CDR2 is SYGVNS. DNA of the CDR3: TGTGCCAGCAGTGAAGAACAGGGATGGACTGAAGCTTTCTTT. Its protein product is CASSEEQGWTEAFF.

The chain is built from TRBV28 and TRBJ1-2, with a weak D call TRBD1 (6 bases). Trimming stripped 7 bases from V and 4 bases from J, with 10 bases between. The germline V gene has CDR1 MDHEN and CDR2 SYDVKM. CDR3 length: 12 amino acids. CDR3 loop: CASIQTGYGYTF. CDR3 bases: TGTGCCAGCATTCAGACAGGCTATGGCTACACCTTC.

The chain joins TRBV7-2 to TRBJ2-7; D gene ambiguous. Deletions cut 4 bases from V and 7 bases from J, with 17 bases between. Per the germline V gene, CDR1 is SGHTA and CDR2 is FQGNSA. This CDR3 region has 14 residues. In DNA, the CDR3 is TGTGCCAGCAGCTACGGGTATACTTCCGCGGAGCAGTACTTC. This encodes CASSYGYTSAEQYF.

The rearrangement links TRBV2 to TRBJ1-1, with 10 bases identical to TRBD1. CDR1 and CDR2 from the germline V gene are SNHLY and FYNNEI. V was clipped by 7 bases and J by 12 bases; unmatched bases: 14. This CDR3 contains 14 residues. CDR3 nucleotide sequence: TGTGCCAGCACCGAGAGCCGGGACAGGGGATTGTCTTTCTTT. Translated, it gives CASTESRDRGLSFF.

CDR3: CASSTRTSGGLNTQYF. In DNA form, the CDR3 reads TGTGCCAGCAGCACTAGGACTAGCGGGGGGTTAAATACGCAGTATTTT. The J gene is TRBJ2-3, the V gene TRBV5-4, with 14 bases aligning to TRBD2. The V gene's germline CDR1 is SGHNT and CDR2 YYREEE (reference sequence). Losses at the gene ends were 4 bases for V and 7 bases for J; bases not matched to a gene: 8. The CDR3 sequence is 16 residues long.

The genes are TRBV10-3 and TRBJ1-2, with D perhaps TRBD1 (5 bases). Per germline, CDR1 ENHRY and CDR2 SYGVKD. The CDR3 totals 14 residues. V lost 2 bases, J lost 4 bases, and 11 bases lay in between. The CDR3: CAISEGADSYGYTF. CDR3 coding DNA: TGTGCCATCAGTGAGGGGGCAGACTCCTATGGCTACACCTTC.

The chain uses TRBV9 and TRBJ2-1, with 8 bases that match TRBD1. The CDR3 is 15 amino acids. CDR1 and CDR2 from the germline V gene are SGDLS and YYNGEE. Trimming at V came to 3 bases and at J to 7 bases, leaving 9 bases not matched to a gene. The CDR3 reads CASSDSDREVNEQFF. The DNA for the CDR3 is TGTGCCAGCAGCGATTCGGACAGGGAAGTGAATGAGCAGTTCTTC.

This clone occurred once. The CDR3 protein is CASSTPVTSAPPTDTQYF. CDR3 nucleotides: TGTGCCAGCAGCACCCCTGTTACTAGCGCCCCCCCCACAGATACGCAGTATTTT. The genes are TRBV28 and TRBJ2-3, with 7 bases identical to TRBD2. Germline loops: CDR1 MDHEN, CDR2 SYDVKM. The CDR3 is 18 residues long. V was pared by 6 bases and J by 2 bases, with 17 bases of the junction left unmatched.

J is TRBJ2-3 and V is TRBV28; tentatively, D is TRBD2 (6 bases). V lost 4 bases and J lost 0, with 14 bases in between. Germline lookup yields CDR1 MDHEN and CDR2 SYDVKM. The CDR3 is made up of 16 amino acids. The CDR3 DNA reads as TGTGCCAGCAGTTCCCGCAGGGCGGGGAGCACAGATACGCAGTATTTT. This codes for CASSSRRAGSTDTQYF.

This chain connects TRBV7-8 to TRBJ1-6; 9 nucleotides align to TRBD1. CDR1 is SGHVS, CDR2 FQNEAQ, per germline. This CDR3 spans 15 amino acids. V trimming: 1 base; J trimming: 9 bases; junction bases outside the gene matches: 4. The chain's CDR3 is CASSLDRGLSSPLHF. In DNA form, the CDR3 reads TGTGCCAGCAGCTTAGACAGGGGGCTTAGTTCACCCCTCCACTTT.

The chain uses TRBV18 and TRBJ2-7, with a possible D match to TRBD2 (6 bases). Germline values: CDR1 KGHSH, CDR2 LQKENI. The V end lost 2 bases, the J end lost 0 bases, and 8 bases lay between the germline ends. The CDR3 sequence is 14 residues long. CDR3 sequence reads: CASSPVGSSYEQYF. DNA of the CDR3: TGTGCCAGCTCACCAGTCGGGAGCTCCTACGAGCAGTACTTC.